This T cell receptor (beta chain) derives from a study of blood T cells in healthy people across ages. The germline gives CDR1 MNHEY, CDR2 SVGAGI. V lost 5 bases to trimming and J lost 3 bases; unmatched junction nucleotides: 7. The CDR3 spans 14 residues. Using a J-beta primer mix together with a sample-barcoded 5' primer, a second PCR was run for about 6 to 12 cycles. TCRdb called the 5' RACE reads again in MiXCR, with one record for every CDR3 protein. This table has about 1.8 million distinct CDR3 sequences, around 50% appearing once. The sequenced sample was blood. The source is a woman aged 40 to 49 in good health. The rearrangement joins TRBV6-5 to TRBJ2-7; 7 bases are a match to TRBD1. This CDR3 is CASSRQGLGYEQYF. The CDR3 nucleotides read TGTGCCAGCAGTAGACAGGGCCTGGGCTACGAGCAGTACTTC.